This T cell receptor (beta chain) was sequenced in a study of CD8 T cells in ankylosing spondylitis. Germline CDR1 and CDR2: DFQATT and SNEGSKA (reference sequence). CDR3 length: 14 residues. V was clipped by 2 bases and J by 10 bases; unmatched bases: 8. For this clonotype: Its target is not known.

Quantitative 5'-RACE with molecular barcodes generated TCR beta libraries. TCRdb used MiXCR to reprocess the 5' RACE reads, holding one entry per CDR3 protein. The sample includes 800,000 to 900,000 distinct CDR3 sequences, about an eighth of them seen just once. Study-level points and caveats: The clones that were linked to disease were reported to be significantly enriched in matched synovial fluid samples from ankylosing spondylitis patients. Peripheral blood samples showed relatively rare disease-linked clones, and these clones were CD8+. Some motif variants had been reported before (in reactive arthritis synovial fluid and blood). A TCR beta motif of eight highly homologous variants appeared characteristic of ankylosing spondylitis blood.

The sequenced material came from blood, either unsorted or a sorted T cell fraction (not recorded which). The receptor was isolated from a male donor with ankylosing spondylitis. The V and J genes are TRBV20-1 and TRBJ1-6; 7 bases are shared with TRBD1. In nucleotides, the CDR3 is TGCAGTGCTAGATTCCAGGGGGGAAAATCACCCCTCCACTTT. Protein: CSARFQGGKSPLHF.